A single sample gave rise to the 23 T cell receptor beta chains below, sequenced in a study of Ad26.COV2.S vaccination and SARS-CoV-2 variants. Generated by immunoSEQ multiplex PCR, the TCRdb table keeps only in-frame clones and is missing some. This table holds around 450,000 clones, over 75% found once. Specified treatment: roughly 19 received Ad26.COV2.S at low or high dose, single or two shots; about 5 received placebo; per-sample allocation not given. Samples analyzed were those drawn on day 63 after the first vaccine or placebo injection. The sequencing used peripheral blood, collected in a trial of Ad26.COV2.S vaccine versus placebo. The receptor source for this set is a person aged 18-65 years who received the Ad26.COV2.S COVID-19 vaccine or a placebo.

The V and J genes are TRBV12-5 and TRBJ1-3; no reliable D call. Germline CDR1 LGHNT, CDR2 FRNRAP. Trimming took 1 base from V and 1 from J, leaving 2 bases between them. This CDR3 has 13 residues. CDR3 sequence reads: CASGLESGNTIYF. CDR3 coding DNA: TGTGCTAGTGGTTTGGAATCTGGAAACACCATATATTTT.

This rearrangement joins TRBV5-1 to TRBJ1-1; no firm D call. This CDR3 contains 12 residues. Trimming removed 4 bases at V and 3 bases at J, with 7 bases between. Germline CDR1 reads SGHRS; CDR2 reads YFSETQ. The CDR3 region has the DNA TGCGCCAGCAGCACGGGGTACACTGAAGCTTTCTTT. Translation: CASSTGYTEAFF. Full variable domain (remainder filled in from reference TRBV5-1 and TRBJ1-1): KAGVTQTPRYLIKTRGQQVTLSCSPISGHRSVSWYQQTPGQGLQFLFEYFSETQRNKGNFPGRFSGRQFSNSRSEMNVSTLELGDSALYLCASSTGYTEAFFGQGTRLTVV.

The chain joins TRBV19 to TRBJ1-5; D may be TRBD1 (5 bases). In germline, CDR1 is LNHDA, CDR2 SQIVND (reference sequence). With 4 bases removed from V and 4 bases from J, the gap between germline ends came to 20 bases. The CDR3 totals 17 residues. The CDR3 sequence: CASSTGRGGTGNQPQHF. The CDR3 nucleotides read TGTGCCAGTAGTACCGGGCGGGGTGGAACAGGAAATCAGCCCCAGCATTTT.

This clone was detected only once. V usage is TRBV5-6 and J usage is TRBJ1-6; TRBD1 matches 9 bases. The CDR3 extends over 17 amino acids. Trimming took 4 bases from V and 4 from J; bases not matched to a gene: 9. Germline V CDR1 and CDR2: SGHDT, YYEEEE. The CDR3 DNA follows: TGTGCCAGCAGCGTCACCGGGACAGGGAGATATAATTCACCCCTCCACTTT. Encoded protein: CASSVTGTGRYNSPLHF.

The genes are TRBV27 and TRBJ1-2, with TRBD1 identical over 9 bases. The CDR3 is 14 residues long. The J segment lost 4 bases and the V segment lost 6 bases, leaving 6 bases of the junction unmatched. The germline gives CDR1 MNHEY, CDR2 SMNVEV (reference sequence). The CDR3 DNA sequence: TGTGCCAGCAGCGGGACAGGGAATCTCTATGGCTACACCTTC. Amino acid sequence: CASSGTGNLYGYTF.

A note on this clone: An end of the junction does not agree with germline; a read error may underlie this. The gene calls are TRBV6-6 and TRBJ1-2; TRBD1 matches at 8 bases. Per the germline V gene, CDR1 is MNHNY and CDR2 is SVGAGI (reference sequence). CDR3 length: 16 amino acids. CDR3: CASSYNDRGMTYGHTF. CDR3 DNA sequence: TGTGCCAGCAGTTACAATGACAGGGGTATGACCTATGGCCACACCTTC.

This rearrangement joins TRBV7-3 to TRBJ2-1; unclear D gene. Trimming stripped 1 base from V and 2 bases from J, with 9 bases between. Germline CDR1 reads SGHTA; CDR2 reads FQGTGA. The CDR3 runs 15 residues. CDR3 DNA: TGTGCCAGCAGCTTAATTTTGAACCCCTACAATGAGCAGTTCTTC. Translation: CASSLILNPYNEQFF.

The chain recombines TRBV11-3 with TRBJ2-2; D unresolved. The germline gives CDR1 SGHNT, CDR2 YENEEA. V lost 4 bases and J 0 bases, leaving 12 bases between the germline ends. This CDR3 has 16 amino acids. CDR3 amino acids: CASSSHSDPNTGELFF. As DNA, the CDR3 is TGTGCCAGCAGCTCTCACTCTGATCCGAACACCGGGGAGCTGTTTTTT.

The V gene is TRBV19, the J gene TRBJ2-1; D remains ambiguous. The CDR3 runs 15 residues. The V end lost 6 bases, the J end lost 0 bases, and 12 bases lay between the germline ends. Looked up from germline, CDR1 is LNHDA and CDR2 is SQIVND (reference sequence). The CDR3 DNA follows: TGTGCCAGTAGAGACACTCCTAGCTCCTACAATGAGCAGTTCTTC. This gives the protein CASRDTPSSYNEQFF.

V is TRBV28 and J is TRBJ2-3, with TRBD2 identical over 8 bases. CDR1 and CDR2 from the germline V gene are MDHEN and SYDVKM. This CDR3 has 17 amino acids. The J segment lost 5 bases and the V segment lost 8 bases, leaving 18 bases of the junction unmatched. The CDR3 DNA sequence: TGTGCCAGCTCCCCGGCCAGGTCGGGAGGGCCCCTAGATACGCAGTATTTT. The encoded protein is CASSPARSGGPLDTQYF. The full variable domain, in which reference TRBV28 and TRBJ2-3 provide the parts outside the CDR3, is DVKVTQSSRYLVKRTGEKVFLECVQDMDHENMFWYRQDPGLGLRLIYFSYDVKMKEKGDIPEGYSVSREKKERFSLILESASTNQTSMYLCASSPARSGGPLDTQYFGPGTRLTVL.

The chain recombines TRBV28 with TRBJ2-3; 7 positions match TRBD2. The V segment lost 2 bases and the J segment 0 bases; nucleotides outside the gene matches: 5. From germline, CDR1 is MDHEN and CDR2 SYDVKM. The CDR3 covers 16 residues. The DNA of the CDR3 is TGTGCCAGCAGTTTAGCAGCTAGCGGAAGCACAGATACGCAGTATTTT. Translated: CASSLAASGSTDTQYF.

This chain connects TRBV4-1 to TRBJ2-7, with 8 bases aligning to TRBD1. This CDR3 region has 14 residues. V dropped 4 bases and J dropped 3; count of bases not matched to a gene: 5. Germline V gives CDR1 MGHRA, CDR2 YSYEKL. CDR3 in DNA: TGCGCCAGCAGCCCTCGGGACAGGAGCTACGAGCAGTACTTC. Translation: CASSPRDRSYEQYF.

The genes are TRBV30 and TRBJ2-7; TRBD1 aligns across 10 bases. Per germline, CDR1 GTSNPN and CDR2 SVGIG (reference sequence). The CDR3 loop spans 15 amino acids. The V gene end was trimmed by 0 bases and the J gene end by 6 bases; junction bases not matched to a gene: 8. The CDR3 region is CAWSVGTGESLEQYF. CDR3 in DNA: TGTGCCTGGAGTGTTGGGACAGGGGAATCCCTCGAGCAGTACTTC.

The rearrangement links TRBV7-2 to TRBJ2-1; 12 nucleotides line up with TRBD2. Losses at the gene ends were 0 bases for V and 1 base for J; bases not matched to a gene: 4. CDR1 is SGHTA and CDR2 is FQGNSA in the germline V gene. This CDR3 contains 18 residues. CDR3 nucleotide sequence: TGTGCCAGCAGCTTAGCCGGGACTAGCGGGTTTTCCTACAATGAGCAGTTCTTC. It encodes CASSLAGTSGFSYNEQFF.

V gene TRBV19 combines with J gene TRBJ2-1; TRBD1 might be the D (6 bases). V lost 6 bases, J lost 0 bases, and 6 bases lay in between. Germline CDR1 LNHDA, CDR2 SQIVND (reference sequence). There are 13 residues in the CDR3. The DNA for the CDR3 is TGTGCCAGTAGGGACAGCTCCTACAATGAGCAGTTCTTC. Translation: CASRDSSYNEQFF.

The chain joins TRBV5-3 to TRBJ2-1; 7 positions match TRBD2. TRBV5-3 has ORF status, its function being uncertain. CDR3 length equals 17 residues. Germline trimming cut 3 bases from V and 6 bases from J; bases unmatched to any gene: 15. The CDR3 DNA follows: TGTGCCAGAAGCTGGGGGATGGGCGGGAGTTTACTCAATGAGCAGTTCTTC. Its protein is CARSWGMGGSLLNEQFF.

The J gene is TRBJ2-2, the V gene TRBV11-2, with D unresolved. From germline, CDR1 is SGHAT and CDR2 FQNNGV. This CDR3 region has 14 residues. The germline V and J ends were trimmed by 5 bases and 6 bases, with 13 bases remaining between them. CDR3 DNA sequence: TGTGCCAGCAGCGTCGCTTTGCGACCCGGGGAGCTGTTTTTT. This codes for CASSVALRPGELFF.

As regards this clone: Within the sample, other DNA sequences also encode this same CDR3. The rearrangement joins TRBV30 to TRBJ1-2, with 8 bases identical to TRBD1. V lost 1 base, J lost 5 bases, and 3 bases stayed unmatched. CDR1 GTSNPN and CDR2 SVGIG come from the germline V gene (reference sequence). The CDR3 runs 13 residues. The CDR3, as DNA: TGTGCCTGGAGTGCCGACAGGGGTTATGGCTACACCTTC. It encodes CAWSADRGYGYTF. Using reference TRBV30 and TRBJ1-2 for the parts outside the CDR3, the full variable domain is SQTIHQWPATLVQPVGSPLSLECTVEGTSNPNLYWYRQAAGRGLQLLFYSVGIGQISSEVPQNLSASRPQDRQFILSSKKLLLSDSGFYLCAWSADRGYGYTFGSGTRLTVV.

The chain links TRBV5-1 to TRBJ1-2, with 7 bases fitting TRBD1. Germline V gene data show CDR1 as SGHRS and CDR2 as YFSETQ. The CDR3 consists of 14 residues. Trimming cost V 4 bases and J 3 bases; bases outside gene matches: 6. The CDR3 coding sequence is TGCGCCAGCAGCCTCCACGGGACAGACTATGGCTACACCTTC. Translation: CASSLHGTDYGYTF.

The gene calls are TRBV27 and TRBJ2-1; either TRBD1 or TRBD2 may fit D (6 bases each). The CDR3 contains 15 residues. Looked up from germline, CDR1 is MNHEY and CDR2 is SMNVEV (reference sequence). V lost 1 base and J lost 5, with 12 bases in between. The CDR3 reads CASSLYPGADNEQFF. The CDR3 DNA reads as TGTGCCAGCAGTTTATATCCGGGGGCGGACAATGAGCAGTTCTTC.

A few counts support this clone. V usage is TRBV18 and J usage is TRBJ2-5, with D possibly being TRBD2 (5 bases). Trimming cost V 1 base and J 5 bases, with 8 bases left between them. Germline V gives CDR1 KGHSH, CDR2 LQKENI. This CDR3 is 13 amino acids long. The CDR3 DNA is TGTGCCAGCTCACCACTACTAGTTGAGACCCAGTACTTC. Protein: CASSPLLVETQYF.

The rearrangement uses TRBV25-1 and TRBJ2-5; D possibly uses TRBD1 or TRBD2 (6 bases each). The CDR3 totals 14 residues. V was shortened by 3 bases and J by 5 bases, with 13 bases between the two germline ends. Germline V gives CDR1 MGHDK, CDR2 SYGVNS. CDR3: CASSDWEGGETQYF. The CDR3 coding sequence is TGTGCCAGCAGTGACTGGGAAGGGGGGGAGACCCAGTACTTC.

This chain links TRBV2 with TRBJ1-1, with D unresolved. V gave up 4 bases and J gave up 7 bases, with 13 bases separating them. CDR1 is SNHLY, CDR2 FYNNEI, per germline. The CDR3 length is 13 residues. Here the CDR3 reads CASSVKGSGEAFF. The CDR3 DNA follows: TGTGCCAGCAGTGTAAAGGGATCAGGTGAAGCTTTCTTT.